What follows are 6 T cell receptor beta chains derived from one specimen sequenced in a study of blood T cell repertoires in COVID-19. The assay was immunoSEQ multiplex PCR, and TCRdb's table has in-frame clones only and misses some. The sample includes hundreds of thousands of clones, 65% to 90% of them seen just once. Sequencing input: PBMCs or T cells enriched from blood (not recorded which). The source of these receptors is a woman between 45 and 60 years old with acute COVID-19.

V usage is TRBV11-2 and J usage is TRBJ2-2; 7 bases are shared with TRBD2. The V segment lost 6 bases and the J segment 0 bases; nucleotides outside the gene matches: 4. Looked up from germline, CDR1 is SGHAT and CDR2 is FQNNGV. This CDR3 spans 15 amino acids. The CDR3 spells CASSHGLANTGELFF. The CDR3 nucleotides are TGTGCCAGCAGTCACGGACTAGCGAACACCGGGGAGCTGTTTTTT.

In DNA form, the CDR3 reads TGTGCCAGTCAGTCGACAGCCTCTGGAAACACCATATATTTT. It encodes CASQSTASGNTIYF. The V call is TRBV19, the J call TRBJ1-3; maybe TRBD1 (5 bases). This CDR3 has 14 amino acids. Germline V gene lookup returns CDR1 LNHDA and CDR2 SQIVND (reference sequence). The V end was cut by 8 bases, the J end by 0 bases, with 11 bases between.

The chain combines TRBV7-6 with TRBJ2-1; 7 bases are a match to TRBD2. This CDR3 region has 16 residues. V trimming: 3 bases; J trimming: 4 bases; junction bases outside the gene matches: 9. Germline V CDR1 and CDR2: SGHVS, FNYEAQ. The CDR3 coding sequence is TGTGCCAGCAGCTTCGCCACGGGGGGACCTTACAATGAGCAGTTCTTC. This codes for CASSFATGGPYNEQFF.

The chain employs TRBV30 and TRBJ1-4; D call uncertain. V was pared by 7 bases and J by 8 bases, with 8 bases between. The germline V gene has CDR1 GTSNPN and CDR2 SVGIG (reference sequence). This CDR3 is built from 10 residues. CDR3: CAFGREKLFF. CDR3 sequence (DNA): TGTGCCTTTGGGAGGGAAAAACTGTTTTTT.

The gene calls are TRBV6-1 and TRBJ1-6; 8 nucleotides agree with TRBD1. After removal of 2 bases from V and 8 bases from J, the junction contained 8 bases not matched to a gene. From germline, CDR1 is MNHNS and CDR2 SASEGT. The CDR3 contains 16 residues. Written as DNA, the CDR3 is TGTGCCAGCAGTGAACAGGGGGCGATCGCCCATTCACCCCTCCACTTT. Protein product: CASSEQGAIAHSPLHF.

CDR3 DNA: TGTGCCAGCAGTTATGCCAGGGGAACGGATCAGCCCCAGCATTTT. It yields the protein CASSYARGTDQPQHF. The rearrangement links TRBV6-5 to TRBJ1-5, with D perhaps matching TRBD1 (6 bases). V lost 3 bases and J lost 5, with 14 bases in between. CDR3 length: 15 residues. Germline lookup yields CDR1 MNHEY and CDR2 SVGAGI.